This T cell receptor (beta chain) was sequenced for a study of blood T cell repertoires in COVID-19. For the study at large: Acute-phase and convalescent COVID-19 samples originated in the United States, Italy and Spain. T cells, B-cell-depleted T cells, or PBMCs supplied cDNA or gDNA.

The germline V gene encodes CDR1 SGHTA and CDR2 FQGTGA. V trimming: 3 bases; J trimming: 8 bases; junction bases outside the gene matches: 14. This CDR3 contains 18 residues. As originally analysed: Scientists estimated how many nucleated cells there were by amplifying reference gene primers. Profiling relied on immunoSEQ multiplex PCR, and the TCRdb table lists in-frame clones only, not all of them. From that table come the V and J calls and clone size; the DNA was used to work out D and trimming. The table shows over 110,000 clones, with roughly 85% occurring only once. The chain couples TRBV7-3 to TRBJ1-4; 11 bases fit TRBD1. The clonotype comes from a man in his fifties or sixties with acute or convalescent COVID-19. Sequencing used peripheral blood. CDR3 in amino acids: CASSFHLPWGTGGEKLFF. For the CDR3, the DNA is TGTGCCAGCAGCTTCCACCTCCCCTGGGGGACAGGGGGAGAAAAACTGTTTTTT.